The present TCR beta chain was sequenced within a study of control samples from healthy donors and cancer patients. V was cut by 0 bases and J by 4 bases, with 13 bases left in between. This CDR3 is built from 16 residues. Germline V gene lookup returns CDR1 SQVTM and CDR2 ANQGSEA. Using immunoSEQ multiplex PCR, the repertoire was profiled, and TCRdb retains in-frame clones only, with some absent. The sample contains just over 150,000 clones, approximately 90% of which appear only once. This receptor was taken from a man between 25 and 39 years old in good health. The chain uses TRBV29-1 and TRBJ2-6, with D perhaps matching TRBD2 (6 bases). Source material: blood. This CDR3 reads CSVEDGGEAGANVLTF. The DNA for the CDR3 is TGCAGCGTTGAAGATGGCGGGGAAGCAGGGGCCAACGTCCTGACTTTC.